This TCR beta chain was observed in a study of beta chain features in type 1 diabetes. Looking at the study overall: The samples had approximately 100,000,000 sorted cells examined in all. Study-wide points: It was among patients, rather than healthy donors, that naive, central memory and Treg TCRB repertoires appeared more similar. Significant though moderate, a shortening of TCRB CDR3s appeared in all four CD4+ subsets of Type 1 diabetes patients.

The study reverse transcribed the entire isolated RNA, so it sequenced expressed TCRB transcripts. An average of about 3.5 million reads was obtained for naive, central memory and regulatory T cell samples. The table came from immunoSEQ multiplex PCR; TCRdb's copy has only in-frame clones and leaves some out. The sample contains just over 600,000 clones, 15% to 18% of which appear only once. Germline V lookup: CDR1 MGHDK, CDR2 SYGVNS. This CDR3 has 14 residues. Trimming removed 4 bases at V and 2 bases at J, with 12 bases between. This clone was detected only a few times. Its specificity is not known. Material for sequencing was naive CD4+ T cells from blood. This receptor was taken from a man between 18 and 29 years old in good health. This chain connects TRBV25-1 to TRBJ2-7; tentative D call: TRBD2 (5 bases). CDR3 coding DNA: TGTGCCAGCAGTGGGACGGGGAAGCCCTACGAGCAGTACTTC. The encoded protein is CASSGTGKPYEQYF.